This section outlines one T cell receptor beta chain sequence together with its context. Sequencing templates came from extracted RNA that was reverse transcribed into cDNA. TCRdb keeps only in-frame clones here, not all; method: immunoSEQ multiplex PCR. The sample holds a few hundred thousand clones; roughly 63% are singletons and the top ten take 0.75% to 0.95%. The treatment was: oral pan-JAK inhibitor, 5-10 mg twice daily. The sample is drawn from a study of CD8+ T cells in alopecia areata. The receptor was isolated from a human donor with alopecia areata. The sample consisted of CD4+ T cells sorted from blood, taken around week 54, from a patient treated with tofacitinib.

The CDR3 here is CASSSRSGNTIYF. CDR3 coding DNA: TGTGCCAGCAGCTCACGTTCGGGAAACACCATATATTTT. The chain couples TRBV7-9 to TRBJ1-3; no definite D call. V shed 4 bases and J shed 4 bases, with 8 bases lying between them. Germline V gene lookup returns CDR1 SEHNR and CDR2 FQNEAQ (reference sequence). The length of the CDR3 is 13 residues.